These T cell receptor beta chains were read from a single sample in a study of blood T cells in healthy people across ages. One entry per CDR3 protein results from TCRdb running MiXCR on the 5' RACE reads. The sample lists some 1.5 million distinct CDR3 sequences; approximately 28% were seen once. The source material was blood. The receptors come from a woman aged 25 to 39 in good health. Each CDR3 is given with its conserved first and last residue. Fields, in order: D gene, V gene, J gene, CDR3 protein. The D gene is left open where the match is weak.

>TRBD1|TRBV20-1|TRBJ2-7
CSAAPGQGAYEQYF
>TRBD2|TRBV5-1|TRBJ2-3
CASSPSGGSDTQYF
>TRBD1|TRBV19|TRBJ1-1
CATRGGQGWTEAFF
>NA|TRBV7-2|TRBJ2-3
CASSLVGEAGLSDTQYF
>NA|TRBV29-1|TRBJ2-7
CSVRRAAGEQYF
>NA|TRBV24-1|TRBJ1-2
CATRGLGDYGYTF
>NA|TRBV20-1|TRBJ1-2
CSALTDRRLYGYTF
>NA|TRBV10-3|TRBJ2-5
CAISEGTEIQETQYF
>TRBD1|TRBV6-6|TRBJ2-7
CASSYSPGQGHEQYF
>NA|TRBV25-1|TRBJ2-3
CASSEWRTDTQYF
>NA|TRBV6-2/TRBV6-3|TRBJ2-1
CASSYGETNEQFF
>NA|TRBV6-6|TRBJ1-1
CASSYSGSNTEAFF
>NA|TRBV3-1|TRBJ2-2
CASGTGADTGELFF
>TRBD2|TRBV6-1|TRBJ2-1
CASGERRGRGYNEQFF
>TRBD2|TRBV20-1|TRBJ2-1
CSASPSGSYNEQFF
>NA|TRBV2|TRBJ2-7
CASSGERDTYEQYF
>NA|TRBV25-1|TRBJ1-1
CASSDTTGNTEAFF
>NA|TRBV6-5|TRBJ2-5
CASSYSSSGEETQYF
>TRBD2|TRBV7-2|TRBJ2-7
CASSPMGGDDEQYF
>NA|TRBV24-1|TRBJ2-1
CAVGGNRDEQFF
>TRBD2|TRBV4-1|TRBJ2-1
CASSRRSGGDYNEQFF
>NA|TRBV25-1|TRBJ1-4
CASSDSRQANEKLFF
>NA|TRBV5-1|TRBJ2-7
CASTYDGTYEQYF
>TRBD1|TRBV7-2|TRBJ2-2
CASLRSDRGRGGELFF
>NA|TRBV10-3|TRBJ2-7
CAISESLLADEQYF
>NA|TRBV5-1|TRBJ2-1
CASRDWYNEQFF
>TRBD1|TRBV6-2/TRBV6-3|NA
CASRLDRGQYNEQYF
>NA|TRBV6-4|TRBJ1-1
CASSWGVNTEAFF
>NA|TRBV7-9|TRBJ2-7
CASSEEGAVQEQYF
>TRBD1|TRBV6-2/TRBV6-3|TRBJ2-7
CASSPQRQGGEQYF
>NA|TRBV6-5|TRBJ1-2
CSSRITTGYGYTF
>NA|TRBV6-1|TRBJ2-1
CASRGPGQNQVSYNEQFF
>NA|TRBV9|TRBJ2-1
CASSPRDSWAGEQFF
>NA|TRBV24-1|TRBJ1-5
CATSDLSGVGNQPQHF
>NA|TRBV12-3/TRBV12-4|TRBJ1-2
CASRFHRGNYGYTF